The 18 T cell receptor beta chains listed next were all sequenced from one sample in a study of T cells after yellow fever vaccination. TCRdb fed the 5' RACE reads into MiXCR, producing one record per CDR3 protein. The sample holds roughly 94,000 distinct CDR3 sequences, approximately 9% seen once. The source was CD8+ T cells not binding an NS4B(214-222) dextramer, sorted from PBMCs, collected approximately 16 days after the first yellow fever vaccination. The receptors shown here come from a man younger than 35 who received the YFV17D yellow fever vaccine.

The chain combines TRBV4-3 with TRBJ1-2; unclear D gene. Germline V gives CDR1 LGHNA, CDR2 YSLEER. V was clipped by 4 bases and J by 0 bases, with 9 bases between them. This CDR3 spans 14 amino acids. The CDR3 coding sequence is TGCGCCAGCAGCCCCAGCACAACTAACTATGGCTACACCTTC. The encoded protein is CASSPSTTNYGYTF.

The genes are TRBV7-8 and TRBJ1-4, with TRBD1 as a possible D gene (5 bases). The CDR3 spans 15 residues. V was pared by 5 bases and J by 7 bases, with 17 bases between. Germline V gene sequence: CDR1 SGHVS, CDR2 FQNEAQ. DNA for the CDR3: TGTGCCAGCAGCCGGTGGGGGGAGAGGGGTGAAAAACTGTTTTTT. Amino acid sequence: CASSRWGERGEKLFF.

The gene calls are TRBV11-1 and TRBJ2-3; 9 bases match TRBD1. The CDR3 is 15 amino acids. Germline-derived CDR1 and CDR2 are SGHAT and FQDESV (reference sequence). Trimming removed 3 bases from V and 3 bases from J; junction bases left unmatched: 4. The CDR3 DNA follows: TGTGCCAGCAGCTTCCTGGACAGGGGAACAGATACGCAGTATTTT. This gives the protein CASSFLDRGTDTQYF.

The V and J genes are TRBV12-3 or TRBV12-4 and TRBJ2-5; D unclear. The CDR3 sequence is 11 residues long. V lost 6 bases and J lost 7, with 9 bases in between. The CDR3 region has the DNA TGTGCCAGCAGCCTCCCAGGGACCCAGTACTTC. Amino acids: CASSLPGTQYF.

This clonotype was recorded at least ten times. The chain joins TRBV29-1 to TRBJ2-2, with D possibly called TRBD1 or TRBD2 (5 bases each). Germline loops: CDR1 SQVTM, CDR2 ANQGSEA. The CDR3 consists of 14 residues. V lost 7 bases to trimming and J lost 1 base, with 13 bases between them. The CDR3 protein is CSARDLLNTGELFF. CDR3 DNA sequence: TGCAGCGCTCGGGACCTCTTGAACACCGGGGAGCTGTTTTTT.

This clonotype was found a few times. This chain uses TRBV4-3 with TRBJ2-7; a weak D match, TRBD2 (5 bases). V was trimmed by 4 bases and J by 2 bases, leaving 15 bases between them. Per germline, CDR1 LGHNA and CDR2 YSLEER. The length of the CDR3 is 15 residues. Written as DNA, the CDR3 is TGCGCCAGCAGCCCCGGGGAGCCCGCCGCCTACGAGCAGTACTTC. Protein product: CASSPGEPAAYEQYF.

This chain joins TRBV12-3 or TRBV12-4 and TRBJ1-2; D gene unclear. The CDR3 sequence is 13 residues long. V lost 6 bases and J 3 bases, leaving 11 bases between the germline ends. CDR3 region: CASSPGRDYGYTF. CDR3 nucleotides: TGTGCCAGCAGCCCCGGGCGGGACTATGGCTACACCTTC.

In this sample, this clonotype turned up many times. The V call is TRBV18, the J call TRBJ2-1; 11 bases align to TRBD1. J lost 7 bases, V lost 3 bases, and 2 bases had no gene match. Germline-derived CDR1 and CDR2 are KGHSH and LQKENI. This CDR3 region has 14 residues. CDR3 region: CASSPDRGQNEQFF. The CDR3 DNA sequence: TGTGCCAGCTCACCGGACAGGGGGCAGAATGAGCAGTTCTTC.

The CDR3 region is CSASSRSGGNEQFF. CDR3 bases: TGCAGTGCTTCGTCTCGGTCTGGGGGCAATGAGCAGTTCTTC. The chain carries TRBV20-1 and TRBJ2-1, with D perhaps matching TRBD1 or TRBD2 (5 bases each). The germline gives CDR1 DFQATT, CDR2 SNEGSKA (reference sequence). The V end lost 5 bases, the J end lost 6 bases, and 17 bases lay between the germline ends. The CDR3 runs 14 residues.

This clonotype was picked up a small number of times. The chain recombines TRBV4-1 with TRBJ1-2, with D hard to call. Trimming stripped 2 bases from V and 5 bases from J, with 12 bases between. The CDR3 has 14 amino acids. Germline lookup yields CDR1 MGHRA and CDR2 YSYEKL. CDR3 in DNA: TGCGCCAGCAGCCAAAAAACAGTGGGTTATGGCTACACCTTC. Residues: CASSQKTVGYGYTF.

This clonotype was seen only a few times. This chain links TRBV27 with TRBJ2-3; D is uncertain. The CDR3 contains 14 residues. The germline V gene has CDR1 MNHEY and CDR2 SMNVEV (reference sequence). V shed 6 bases and J shed 0 bases, with 10 bases lying between them. This CDR3 reads CASRKQTSTDTQYF. As DNA, the CDR3 is TGTGCCAGCAGAAAACAGACTAGCACAGATACGCAGTATTTT.

This chain joins TRBV6-1 and TRBJ1-5; a possible D gene is TRBD1 (5 bases). V was shortened by 2 bases and J by 2 bases, with 7 bases between the two germline ends. The CDR3 is made up of 14 amino acids. Germline V gives CDR1 MNHNS, CDR2 SASEGT. CDR3 coding DNA: TGTGCCAGCAGTGAATGGGGCGGCAATCAGCCCCAGCATTTT. It is translated as CASSEWGGNQPQHF.

This clonotype was picked up a small number of times. This chain connects TRBV7-9 to TRBJ2-5; 9 bases are shared with TRBD1. Per the germline V gene, CDR1 is SEHNR and CDR2 is FQNEAQ (reference sequence). With 2 bases clipped from V and 1 base from J, the junction kept 8 bases outside the gene matches. The CDR3 runs to 17 residues. Written as DNA, the CDR3 is TGTGCCAGCAGCTTACCAGTGGGGACAGGGACCCAAGAGACCCAGTACTTC. Its protein is CASSLPVGTGTQETQYF.

The CDR3 coding sequence is TGCAGCGTTGACAGGGAGCAAGAGACCCAGTACTTC. It encodes CSVDREQETQYF. The genes are TRBV29-1 and TRBJ2-5, with D perhaps being TRBD1 or TRBD2 (5 bases each). In germline, CDR1 is SQVTM, CDR2 ANQGSEA. This CDR3 contains 12 residues. V lost 3 bases and J lost 2, with 7 bases in between. The entire variable domain, with the rest obtained from reference TRBV29-1 and TRBJ2-5, is as follows: SAVISQKPSRDICQRGTSLTIQCQVDSQVTMMFWYRQQPGQSLTLIATANQGSEATYESGFVIDKFPISRPNLTFSTLTVSNMSPEDSSIYLCSVDREQETQYFGPGTRLLVL.

Only a few counts were recorded for this clonotype. The rearrangement joins TRBV20-1 to TRBJ1-2; D is uncertain. With 0 bases removed from V and 4 bases from J, the gap between germline ends came to 3 bases. This CDR3 has 11 amino acids. Per the germline V gene, CDR1 is DFQATT and CDR2 is SNEGSKA (reference sequence). CDR3 sequence reads: CSARELYGYTF. CDR3 nucleotide sequence: TGCAGTGCTAGAGAGCTCTATGGCTACACCTTC.

This clonotype was observed a few times. The chain employs TRBV6-5 and TRBJ2-6; D perhaps matches TRBD2 (5 bases). The germline V and J ends were trimmed by 0 bases and 3 bases, with 18 bases remaining between them. This CDR3 contains 19 residues. CDR1 is MNHEY, CDR2 SVGAGI, per germline. The CDR3 DNA reads TGTGCCAGCAGTTACTCGGATTTGGGTGACGCGGGTGGGGCCAACGTCCTGACTTTC. This sequence encodes CASSYSDLGDAGGANVLTF.

This clonotype was counted a few times. The J gene is TRBJ2-1, the V gene TRBV6-2 or TRBV6-3; D unresolved. There are 12 residues in the CDR3. V shed 0 bases and J shed 6 bases, with 3 bases lying between them. Per the germline V gene, CDR1 is MNHEY and CDR2 is SVGEGT. The CDR3 DNA follows: TGTGCCAGCAGTTACTCGGGCAATGAGCAGTTCTTC. Protein sequence: CASSYSGNEQFF.

CDR3 coding DNA: TGCGCCAGCAGCCAAGATCGGGGTAGCGGGGGAAACTACAATGAGCAGTTCTTC. Protein sequence: CASSQDRGSGGNYNEQFF. This sequence joins TRBV4-3 and TRBJ2-1; 9 bases fit TRBD2. Germline lookup yields CDR1 LGHNA and CDR2 YSLEER. This CDR3 has 18 residues. V trimming: 0 bases; J trimming: 3 bases; junction bases outside the gene matches: 9.